This entry is about one T cell receptor beta chain. This clone's antigen is unknown. Base qualities were left out, and no much larger clone turns up one base away. To prepare the library, the immunoSEQ multiplex PCR assay was applied. For most patients, high-throughput TCR-beta CDR3 sequencing of genomic DNA was performed by Adaptive Biotechnologies. On the study's bioinformatics: Adaptive's ImmunoSEQ software was the source of the TCR sequencing data for roughly 19 patients, while a few other patients were processed with MiXCR and VDJtools. CDR3 nucleotide sequences shared between donor and recipient were removed because their origin could not be assigned. At least 2-fold expansion over unstimulated cells and a minimum CFSE-low frequency of 0.002% (template counts) or 0.001% (read counts) were required for clones to be classified as alloreactive. Mappable clones were those detected in sequenced pre-transplant spleen, lymph node, or MLR CFSE-low populations of the donor or recipient. The cumulative frequency of alloreactive clones was calculated as a percentage of all sequences, weighted by copy number. The table was pulled from immuneACCESS by TCRdb, which kept in-frame rearrangements only. Such tables lose some clones; where checked, under half of the loss comes from unresolved V genes, and the rest has no known cause. The D gene and trimming were derived from the DNA, and the V and J assignments and clone size from that table. The sample table holds approximately 40,000 clones, of which more than 80% were seen once. The ten most abundant clones make up 2% to 2.5% of the sample.

In the first month after transplant, blood samples were collected up to 4 times, and after that at least monthly when available. This specimen comes from a study of graft-versus-host responses after intestinal transplantation (dated by TCRdb to the early 2020s). About the full investigation: The transplants that recipients got were multivisceral, liver-intestinal, or isolated intestinal. To identify alloreactive clones, pre-transplant mixed lymphocyte reaction products were sequenced and compared with unstimulated pre-transplant donor and recipient T cells. All recipients received anti-thymocyte globulin induction followed by maintenance tacrolimus and steroids for approximately 3 years. Rather than going through the commercial service, samples from a few later patients were sequenced in-house on an Illumina MiSeq and processed with MiXCR. Of the 20 to 25 intestinal transplant recipients enrolled in the cohort, one of whom was a retransplant, a few patients without pretransplant specimens were excluded. After intestinal transplantation, graft-versus-host and host-versus-graft alloreactive T cell clones in the graft, circulation and bone marrow were tracked using bulk TCR-beta CDR3 sequencing. Donor T cell macrochimerism was defined as a peak of at least 4% donor T cells among recipient peripheral blood mononuclear cells.

V gives up 5 bases and J gives up 0 bases, and the segment between their germline ends measures 17 bases. CDR1 SEHNR and CDR2 FQNEAQ are derived from the germline V gene (reference sequence). The CDR3 sequence holds 18 residues, the cysteine and phenylalanine included. Here the CDR3 DNA is all that survives: 54 bases in frame from base 1. Points the paper makes about the study in general: The conclusions were limited by the relatively low number and heterogeneity of the intestinal transplant patients. Early after transplant, declines in HvG clones were associated with peak levels of circulating GvH clones. In the allografts of patients with donor T cell macrochimerism, GvH to HvG T cell clonal ratios were high. GvH clones were found in recipient bone marrow, and some of the GvH clones appeared earlier in ileal mucosa or blood, which is consistent with an intestinal mucosal origin.

This TCR was sampled from a human patient who received an intestinal transplant, so some T cells may come from the graft donor. The V and J segments used are TRBV7-9 and TRBJ1-6, and the D gene may be TRBD1, 6 bases matching. Specimen: PBMCs, collected roughly 300 days after intestinal transplant. The CDR3: CASSLLTGQSSYNSPLHF. DNA sequence: TGTGCCAGCAGCCTCCTCACGGGACAAAGCTCCTATAATTCACCCCTCCACTTT.